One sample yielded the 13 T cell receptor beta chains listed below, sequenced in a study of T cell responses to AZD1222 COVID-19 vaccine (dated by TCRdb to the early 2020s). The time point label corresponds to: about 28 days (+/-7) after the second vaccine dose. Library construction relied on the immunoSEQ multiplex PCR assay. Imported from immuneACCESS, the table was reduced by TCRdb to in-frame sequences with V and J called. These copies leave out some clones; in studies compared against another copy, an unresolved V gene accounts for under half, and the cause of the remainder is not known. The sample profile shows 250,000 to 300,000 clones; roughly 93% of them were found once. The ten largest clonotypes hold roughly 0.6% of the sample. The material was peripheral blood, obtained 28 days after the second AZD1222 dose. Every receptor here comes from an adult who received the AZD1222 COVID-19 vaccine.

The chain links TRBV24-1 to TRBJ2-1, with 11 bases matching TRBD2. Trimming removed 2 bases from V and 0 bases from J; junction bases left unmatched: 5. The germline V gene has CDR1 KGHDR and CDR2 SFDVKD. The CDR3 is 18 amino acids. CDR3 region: CATSDYSSGGLSYNEQFF. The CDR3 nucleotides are TGTGCCACCAGTGATTACTCTAGCGGGGGGCTCTCCTACAATGAGCAGTTCTTC.

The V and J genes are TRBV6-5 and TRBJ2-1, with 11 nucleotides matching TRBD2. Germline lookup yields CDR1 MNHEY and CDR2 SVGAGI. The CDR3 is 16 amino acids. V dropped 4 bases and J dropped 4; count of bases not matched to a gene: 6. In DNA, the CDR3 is TGTGCCAGCAGTTCCCTTTCTAGCGGGGGGTACAATGAGCAGTTCTTC. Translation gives CASSSLSSGGYNEQFF.

The CDR3 loop is CASTPEGPYGYTF. The CDR3, as DNA: TGTGCCAGCACCCCGGAGGGGCCCTATGGCTACACCTTC. This chain connects TRBV7-9 to TRBJ1-2; D possibly corresponds to TRBD1 (5 bases). Germline V gives CDR1 SEHNR, CDR2 FQNEAQ (reference sequence). V gave up 7 bases and J gave up 4 bases, with 13 bases separating them. This CDR3 region has 13 residues.

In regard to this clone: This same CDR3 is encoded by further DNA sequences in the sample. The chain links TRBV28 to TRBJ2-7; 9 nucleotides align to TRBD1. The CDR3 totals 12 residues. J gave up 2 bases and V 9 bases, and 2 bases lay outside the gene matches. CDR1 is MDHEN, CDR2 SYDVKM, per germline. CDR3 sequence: CASRTGAYEQYF. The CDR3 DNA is TGTGCCAGTCGGACAGGGGCCTACGAGCAGTACTTC.

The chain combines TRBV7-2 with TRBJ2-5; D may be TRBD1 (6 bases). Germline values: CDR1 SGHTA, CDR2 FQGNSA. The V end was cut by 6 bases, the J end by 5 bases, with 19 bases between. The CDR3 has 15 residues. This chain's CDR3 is CASSTTGLQLETQYF. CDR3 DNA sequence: TGTGCCAGCAGTACCACAGGGTTACAATTGGAGACCCAGTACTTC. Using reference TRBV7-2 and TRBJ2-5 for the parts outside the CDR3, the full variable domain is GAGVSQSPSNKVTEKGKDVELRCDPISGHTALYWYRQSLGQGLEFLIYFQGNSAPDKSGLPSDRFSAERTGGSVSTLTIQRTQQEDSAVYLCASSTTGLQLETQYFGPGTRLLVL.

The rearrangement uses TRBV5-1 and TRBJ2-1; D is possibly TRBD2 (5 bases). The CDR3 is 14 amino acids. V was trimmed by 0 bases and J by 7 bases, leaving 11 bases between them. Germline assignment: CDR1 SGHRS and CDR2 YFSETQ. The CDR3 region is CASSLGPGENEQFF. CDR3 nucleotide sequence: TGCGCCAGCAGCTTGGGTCCCGGGGAGAATGAGCAGTTCTTC.

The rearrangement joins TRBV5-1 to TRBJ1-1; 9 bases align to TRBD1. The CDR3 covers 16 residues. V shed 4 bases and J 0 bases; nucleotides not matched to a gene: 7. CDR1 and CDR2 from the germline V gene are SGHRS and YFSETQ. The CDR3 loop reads CASSSRDRDMNTEAFF. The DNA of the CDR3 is TGCGCCAGCAGCAGTCGGGACAGGGACATGAACACTGAAGCTTTCTTT. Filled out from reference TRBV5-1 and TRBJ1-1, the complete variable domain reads KAGVTQTPRYLIKTRGQQVTLSCSPISGHRSVSWYQQTPGQGLQFLFEYFSETQRNKGNFPGRFSGRQFSNSRSEMNVSTLELGDSALYLCASSSRDRDMNTEAFFGQGTRLTVV.

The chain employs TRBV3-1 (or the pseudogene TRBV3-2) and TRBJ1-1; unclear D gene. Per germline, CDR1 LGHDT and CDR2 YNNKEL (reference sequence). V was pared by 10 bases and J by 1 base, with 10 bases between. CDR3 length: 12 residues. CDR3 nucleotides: TGTGCCATCCGCCGGGCGAACACTGAAGCTTTCTTT. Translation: CAIRRANTEAFF.

This CDR3 is CASKHQPYEQYF. In DNA, the CDR3 is TGTGCCAGCAAACATCAACCCTACGAGCAGTACTTC. This chain uses TRBV6-5 with TRBJ2-7; D is undetermined. The ends were cut back, 7 bases at V and 2 bases at J, with 9 bases in the middle. This CDR3 comprises 12 residues. CDR1 MNHEY and CDR2 SVGAGI come from the germline V gene.

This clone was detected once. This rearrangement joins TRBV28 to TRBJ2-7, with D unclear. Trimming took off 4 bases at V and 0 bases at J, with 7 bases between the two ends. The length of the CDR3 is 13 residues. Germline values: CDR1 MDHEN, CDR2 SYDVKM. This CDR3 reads CASSSRRSYEQYF. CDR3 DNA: TGTGCCAGCAGTTCAAGACGCTCCTACGAGCAGTACTTC.

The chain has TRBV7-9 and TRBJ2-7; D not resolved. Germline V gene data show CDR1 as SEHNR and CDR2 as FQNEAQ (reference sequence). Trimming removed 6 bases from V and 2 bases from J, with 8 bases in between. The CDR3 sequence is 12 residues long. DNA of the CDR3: TGTGCCAGCAGAACGGAGCCCTACGAGCAGTACTTC. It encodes CASRTEPYEQYF.

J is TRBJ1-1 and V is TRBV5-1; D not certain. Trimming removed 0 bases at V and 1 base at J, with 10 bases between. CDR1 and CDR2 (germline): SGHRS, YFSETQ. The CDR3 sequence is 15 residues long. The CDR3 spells CASSLDGQKNTEAFF. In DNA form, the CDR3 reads TGCGCCAGCAGCTTGGACGGTCAGAAGAACACTGAAGCTTTCTTT.

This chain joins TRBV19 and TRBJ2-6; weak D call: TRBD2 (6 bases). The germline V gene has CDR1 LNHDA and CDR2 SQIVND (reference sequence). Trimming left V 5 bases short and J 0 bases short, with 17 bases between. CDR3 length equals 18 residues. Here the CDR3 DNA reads TGTGCCAGTAGTGGGCCGGGACTTATTAGCTCTGGGGCCAACGTCCTGACTTTC. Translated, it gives CASSGPGLISSGANVLTF.